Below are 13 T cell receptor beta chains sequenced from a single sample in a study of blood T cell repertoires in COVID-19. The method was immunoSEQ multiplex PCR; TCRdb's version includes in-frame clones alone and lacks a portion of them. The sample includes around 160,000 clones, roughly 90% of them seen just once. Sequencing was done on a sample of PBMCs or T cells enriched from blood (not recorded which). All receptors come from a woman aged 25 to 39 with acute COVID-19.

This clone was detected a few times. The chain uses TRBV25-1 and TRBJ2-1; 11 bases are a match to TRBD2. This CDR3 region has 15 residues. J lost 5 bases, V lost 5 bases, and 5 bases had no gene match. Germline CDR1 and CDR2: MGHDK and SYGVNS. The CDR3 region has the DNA TGTGCCAGCAGTCAGACTAGCGGGACTAACAATGAGCAGTTCTTC. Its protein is CASSQTSGTNNEQFF.

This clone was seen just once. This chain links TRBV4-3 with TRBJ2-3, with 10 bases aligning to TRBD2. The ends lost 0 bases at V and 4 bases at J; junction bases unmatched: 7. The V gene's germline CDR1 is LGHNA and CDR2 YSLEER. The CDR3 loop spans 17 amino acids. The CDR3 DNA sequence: TGCGCCAGCAGCCAAGAAACAGAGCGGGAGGGACCAGATACGCAGTATTTT. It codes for CASSQETEREGPDTQYF.

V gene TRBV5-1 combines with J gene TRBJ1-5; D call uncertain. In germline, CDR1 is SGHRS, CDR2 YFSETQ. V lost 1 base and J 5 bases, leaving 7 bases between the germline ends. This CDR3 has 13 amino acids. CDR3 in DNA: TGCGCCAGCAGCTTGTCCCCGGATCAGCCCCAGCATTTT. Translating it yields CASSLSPDQPQHF.

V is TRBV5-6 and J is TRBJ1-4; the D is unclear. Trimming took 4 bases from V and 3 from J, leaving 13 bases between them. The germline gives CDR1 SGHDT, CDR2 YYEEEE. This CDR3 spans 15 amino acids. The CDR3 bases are TGTGCCAGCAGCGTCGACATGGATCCTAATGAAAAACTGTTTTTT. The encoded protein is CASSVDMDPNEKLFF.

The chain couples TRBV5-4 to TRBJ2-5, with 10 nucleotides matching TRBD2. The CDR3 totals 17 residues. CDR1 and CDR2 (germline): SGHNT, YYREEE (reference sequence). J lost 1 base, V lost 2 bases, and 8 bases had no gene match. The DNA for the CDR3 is TGTGCCAGCAGCTTTGAGGGGACTAGCGCCTCCCAAGAGACCCAGTACTTC. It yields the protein CASSFEGTSASQETQYF.

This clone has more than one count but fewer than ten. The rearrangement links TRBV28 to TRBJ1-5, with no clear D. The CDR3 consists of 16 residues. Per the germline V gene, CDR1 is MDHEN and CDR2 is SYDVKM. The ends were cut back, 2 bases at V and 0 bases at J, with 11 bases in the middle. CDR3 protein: CASSLLRDYSNQPQHF. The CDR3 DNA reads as TGTGCCAGCAGTTTACTGAGGGATTATAGCAATCAGCCCCAGCATTTT. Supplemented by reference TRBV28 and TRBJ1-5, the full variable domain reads DVKVTQSSRYLVKRTGEKVFLECVQDMDHENMFWYRQDPGLGLRLIYFSYDVKMKEKGDIPEGYSVSREKKERFSLILESASTNQTSMYLCASSLLRDYSNQPQHFGDGTRLSIL.

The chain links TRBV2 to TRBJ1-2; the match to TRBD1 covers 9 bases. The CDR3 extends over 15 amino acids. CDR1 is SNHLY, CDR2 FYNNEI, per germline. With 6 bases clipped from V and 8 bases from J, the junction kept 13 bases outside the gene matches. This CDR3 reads CASSFQGQGSGGYTF. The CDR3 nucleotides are TGTGCCAGCAGCTTCCAGGGACAGGGCTCGGGGGGCTACACCTTC.

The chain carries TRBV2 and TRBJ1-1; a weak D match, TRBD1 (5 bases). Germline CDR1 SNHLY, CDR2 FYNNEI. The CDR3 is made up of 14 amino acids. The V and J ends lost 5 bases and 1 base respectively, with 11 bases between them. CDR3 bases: TGTGCCAGCAGTTTTCTTAGGGGGAACACTGAAGCTTTCTTT. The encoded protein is CASSFLRGNTEAFF.

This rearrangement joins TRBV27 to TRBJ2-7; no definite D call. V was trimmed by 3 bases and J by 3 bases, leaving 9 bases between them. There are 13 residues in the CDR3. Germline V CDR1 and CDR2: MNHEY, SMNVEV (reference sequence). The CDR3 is CASSLNGDYEQYF. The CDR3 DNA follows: TGTGCCAGCAGTTTGAACGGAGACTACGAGCAGTACTTC.

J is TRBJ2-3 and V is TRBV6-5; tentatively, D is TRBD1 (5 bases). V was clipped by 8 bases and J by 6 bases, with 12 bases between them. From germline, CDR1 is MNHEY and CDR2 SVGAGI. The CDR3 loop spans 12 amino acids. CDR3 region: CASGRQLDTQYF. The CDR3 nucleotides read TGTGCCAGCGGCCGACAGTTGGATACGCAGTATTTT.

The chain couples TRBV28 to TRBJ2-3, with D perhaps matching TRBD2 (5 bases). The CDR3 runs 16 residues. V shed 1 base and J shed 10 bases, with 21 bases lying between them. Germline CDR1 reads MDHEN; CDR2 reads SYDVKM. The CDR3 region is CASSLLGLAGDKAQYF. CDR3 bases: TGTGCCAGCAGTTTATTAGGGCTAGCTGGGGATAAGGCGCAGTATTTT.

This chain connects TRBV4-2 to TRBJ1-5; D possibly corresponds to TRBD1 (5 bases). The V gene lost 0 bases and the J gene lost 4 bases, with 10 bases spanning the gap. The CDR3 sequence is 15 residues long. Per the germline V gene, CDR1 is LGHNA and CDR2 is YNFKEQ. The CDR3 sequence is CASSQEDSENQPQHF. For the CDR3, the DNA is TGTGCCAGCAGCCAAGAAGACAGTGAGAATCAGCCCCAGCATTTT.

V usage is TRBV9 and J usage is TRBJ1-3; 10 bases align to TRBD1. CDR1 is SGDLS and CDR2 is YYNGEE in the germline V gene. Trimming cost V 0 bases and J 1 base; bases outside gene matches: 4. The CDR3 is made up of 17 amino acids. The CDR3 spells CASSVGVDRGSGNTIYF. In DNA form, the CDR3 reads TGTGCCAGCAGCGTAGGGGTGGACAGGGGGTCTGGAAACACCATATATTTT.